The sequence of this T cell receptor (beta chain) was determined in a study of neurological immune-mediated disorders. CDR3 size: 13 residues. Trimming took off 6 bases at V and 4 bases at J, with 10 bases between the two ends. This clonotype was seen only a few times. MiXCR, run by TCRdb on the 5' RACE reads, gives a single entry per CDR3 protein. This table has 70,000 to 90,000 distinct CDR3 sequences, roughly 4.7% appearing once. The receptor comes from a woman aged 25-40 years with multiple sclerosis. The chain uses TRBV12-3 or TRBV12-4 and TRBJ2-1; D possibly matches TRBD1 or TRBD2 (5 bases each). The sample was PBMCs. CDR3 loop: CASRRDLYNEQFF. CDR3 DNA: TGTGCCAGCAGACGGGACCTTTACAATGAGCAGTTCTTC.